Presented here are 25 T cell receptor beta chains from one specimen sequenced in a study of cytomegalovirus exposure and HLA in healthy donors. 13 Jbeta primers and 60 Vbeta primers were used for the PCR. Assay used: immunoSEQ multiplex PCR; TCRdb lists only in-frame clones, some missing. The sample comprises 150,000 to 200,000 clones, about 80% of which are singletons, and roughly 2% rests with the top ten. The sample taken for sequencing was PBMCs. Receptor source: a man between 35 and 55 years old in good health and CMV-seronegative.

CDR3 sequence (DNA): TGCGCCAGCAGCTTGGAGACTAGCGTGTACGAGCAGTACTTC. Protein sequence: CASSLETSVYEQYF. V usage is TRBV5-1 and J usage is TRBJ2-7; TRBD2 agrees at 8 bases. The CDR3 loop spans 14 amino acids. The germline V gene has CDR1 SGHRS and CDR2 YFSETQ. J was trimmed by 4 bases and V by 0 bases; bases with no gene match: 3.

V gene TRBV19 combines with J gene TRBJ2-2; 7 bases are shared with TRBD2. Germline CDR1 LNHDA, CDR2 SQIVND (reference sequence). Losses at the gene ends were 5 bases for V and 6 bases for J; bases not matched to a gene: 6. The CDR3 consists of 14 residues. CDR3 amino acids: CASSAGLVPGELFF. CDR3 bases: TGTGCCAGTAGTGCCGGACTAGTCCCCGGGGAGCTGTTTTTT.

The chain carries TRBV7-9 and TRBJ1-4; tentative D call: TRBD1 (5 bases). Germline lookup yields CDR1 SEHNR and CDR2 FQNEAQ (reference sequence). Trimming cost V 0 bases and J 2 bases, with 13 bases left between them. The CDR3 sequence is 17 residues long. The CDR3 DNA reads TGTGCCAGCAGCTTAGCTACTGGGGGAGGGACTAATGAAAAACTGTTTTTT. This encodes CASSLATGGGTNEKLFF.

CDR3 protein: CASNDRGLGNQPQHF. The CDR3 DNA follows: TGTGCCAGCAATGACAGGGGGCTAGGCAATCAGCCCCAGCATTTT. The V gene is TRBV27, the J gene TRBJ1-5; 10 bases are a match to TRBD1. J was trimmed by 2 bases and V by 7 bases; bases with no gene match: 5. Germline V gene data show CDR1 as MNHEY and CDR2 as SMNVEV (reference sequence). The length of the CDR3 is 15 residues.

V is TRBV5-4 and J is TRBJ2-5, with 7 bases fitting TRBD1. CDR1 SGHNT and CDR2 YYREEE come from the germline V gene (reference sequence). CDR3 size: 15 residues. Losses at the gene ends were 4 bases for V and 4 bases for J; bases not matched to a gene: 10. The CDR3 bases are TGTGCCAGCAGCACAAGACAGGGCTCCCGAGAGACCCAGTACTTC. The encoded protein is CASSTRQGSRETQYF.

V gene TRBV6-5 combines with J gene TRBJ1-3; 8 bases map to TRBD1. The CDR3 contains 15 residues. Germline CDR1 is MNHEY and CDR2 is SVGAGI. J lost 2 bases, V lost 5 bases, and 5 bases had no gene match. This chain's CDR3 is CASSPDRGAGNTIYF. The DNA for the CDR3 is TGTGCCAGCAGTCCCGACAGGGGAGCTGGAAACACCATATATTTT.

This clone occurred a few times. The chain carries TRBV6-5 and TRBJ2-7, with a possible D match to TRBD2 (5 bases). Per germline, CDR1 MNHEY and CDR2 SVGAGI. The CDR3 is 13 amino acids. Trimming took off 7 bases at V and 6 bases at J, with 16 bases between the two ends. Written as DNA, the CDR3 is TGTGCCAGCACGGCGGCGGGTAGTCCCGAGCAGTACTTC. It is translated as CASTAAGSPEQYF.

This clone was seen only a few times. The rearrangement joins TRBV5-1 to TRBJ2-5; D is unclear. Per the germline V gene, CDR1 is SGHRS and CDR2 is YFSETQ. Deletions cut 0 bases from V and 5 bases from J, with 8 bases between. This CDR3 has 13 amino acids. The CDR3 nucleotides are TGCGCCAGCAGCTTGGCCATGGGCGAGACCCAGTACTTC. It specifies CASSLAMGETQYF.

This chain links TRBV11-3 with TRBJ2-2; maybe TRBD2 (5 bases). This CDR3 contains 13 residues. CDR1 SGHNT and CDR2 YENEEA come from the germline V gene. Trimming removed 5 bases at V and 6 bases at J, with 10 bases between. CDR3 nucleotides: TGTGCCAGCAGCGCAACTAGTTCCGGGGAGCTGTTTTTT. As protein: CASSATSSGELFF. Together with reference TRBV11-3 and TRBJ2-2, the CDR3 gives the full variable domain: EAGVVQSPRYKIIEKKQPVAFWCNPISGHNTLYWYLQNLGQGPELLIRYENEEAVDDSQLPKDRFSAERLKGVDSTLKIQPAELGDSAVYLCASSATSSGELFFGEGSRLTVL.

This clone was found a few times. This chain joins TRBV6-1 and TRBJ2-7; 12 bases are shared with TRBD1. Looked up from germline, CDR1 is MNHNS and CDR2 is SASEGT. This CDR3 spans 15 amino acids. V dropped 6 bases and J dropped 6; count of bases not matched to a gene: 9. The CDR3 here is CASRAGQGAGGEQYF. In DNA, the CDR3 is TGTGCCAGCAGGGCGGGACAGGGGGCCGGGGGCGAGCAGTACTTC.

The CDR3 here is CASSLRGGVYEQYF. Here the CDR3 DNA reads TGTGCCAGCAGTCTAAGGGGGGGAGTCTACGAGCAGTACTTC. V is TRBV27 and J is TRBJ2-7; D is possibly TRBD2 (7 bases). Germline values: CDR1 MNHEY, CDR2 SMNVEV (reference sequence). The CDR3 length is 14 residues. Trimming removed 5 bases from V and 3 bases from J, with 14 bases in between.

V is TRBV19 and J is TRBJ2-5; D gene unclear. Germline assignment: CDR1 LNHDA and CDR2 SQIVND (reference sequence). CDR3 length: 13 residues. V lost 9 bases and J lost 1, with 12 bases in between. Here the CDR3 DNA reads TGTGCCAGCAGCCCCACAGTCCAAGAGACCCAGTACTTC. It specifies CASSPTVQETQYF.

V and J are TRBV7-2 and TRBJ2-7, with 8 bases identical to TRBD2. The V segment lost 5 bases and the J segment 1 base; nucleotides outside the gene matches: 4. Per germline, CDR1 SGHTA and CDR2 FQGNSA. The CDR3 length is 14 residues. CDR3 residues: CASSLLAASYEQYF. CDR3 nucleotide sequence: TGTGCCAGCAGCCTACTAGCGGCATCCTACGAGCAGTACTTC.

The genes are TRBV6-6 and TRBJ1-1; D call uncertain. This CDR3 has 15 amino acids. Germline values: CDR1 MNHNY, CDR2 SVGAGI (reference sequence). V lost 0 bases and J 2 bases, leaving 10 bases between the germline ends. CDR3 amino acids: CASSYSGGSNTEAFF. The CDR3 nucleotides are TGTGCCAGCAGTTACTCCGGCGGATCTAACACTGAAGCTTTCTTT.

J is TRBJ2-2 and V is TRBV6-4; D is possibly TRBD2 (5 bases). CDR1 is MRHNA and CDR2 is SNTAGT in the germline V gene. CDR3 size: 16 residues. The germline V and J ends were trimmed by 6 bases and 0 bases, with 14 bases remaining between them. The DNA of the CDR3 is TGTGCCAGCAGCCCTCTTGCGGGTACGAACACCGGGGAGCTGTTTTTT. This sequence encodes CASSPLAGTNTGELFF.

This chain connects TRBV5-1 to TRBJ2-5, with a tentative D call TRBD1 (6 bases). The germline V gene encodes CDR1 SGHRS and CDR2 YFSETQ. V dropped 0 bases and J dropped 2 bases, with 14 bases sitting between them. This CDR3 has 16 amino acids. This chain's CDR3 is CASSLGSTGVQETQYF. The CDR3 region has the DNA TGCGCCAGCAGCTTGGGCTCGACAGGAGTACAAGAGACCCAGTACTTC.

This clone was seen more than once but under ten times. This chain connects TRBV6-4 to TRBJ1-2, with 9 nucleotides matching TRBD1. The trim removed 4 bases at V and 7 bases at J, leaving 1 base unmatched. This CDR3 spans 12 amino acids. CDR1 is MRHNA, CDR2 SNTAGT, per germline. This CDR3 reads CASSGDRVGYTF. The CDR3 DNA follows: TGTGCCAGCAGTGGGGACAGGGTTGGCTACACCTTC.

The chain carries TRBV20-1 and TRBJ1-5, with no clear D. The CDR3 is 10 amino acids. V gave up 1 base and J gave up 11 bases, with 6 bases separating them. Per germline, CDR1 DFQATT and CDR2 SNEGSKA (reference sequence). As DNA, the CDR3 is TGCAGTGCTAGAGCGTCTACCCAGCATTTT. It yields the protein CSARASTQHF.

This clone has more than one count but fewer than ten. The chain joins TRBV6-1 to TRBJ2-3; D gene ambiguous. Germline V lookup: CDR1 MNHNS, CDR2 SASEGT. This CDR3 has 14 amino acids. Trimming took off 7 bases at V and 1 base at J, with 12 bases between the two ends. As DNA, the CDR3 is TGTGCCAGCAAATCGTTTTCGGGCACAGATACGCAGTATTTT. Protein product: CASKSFSGTDTQYF.

For the CDR3, the DNA is TGTGCCAGCAGCTTGGGGGGGGTAACTAATGAAAAACTGTTTTTT. Translating it yields CASSLGGVTNEKLFF. The chain couples TRBV5-4 to TRBJ1-4; possible D gene TRBD1, 5 bases. Trimming took off 0 bases at V and 1 base at J, with 7 bases between the two ends. CDR1 SGHNT and CDR2 YYREEE come from the germline V gene (reference sequence). The CDR3 consists of 15 residues.

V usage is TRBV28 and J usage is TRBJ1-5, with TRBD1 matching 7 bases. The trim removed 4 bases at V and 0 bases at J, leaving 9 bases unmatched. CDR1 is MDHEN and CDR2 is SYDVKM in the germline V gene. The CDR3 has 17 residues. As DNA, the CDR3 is TGTGCCAGCAGTTCCGCGAAGACAGGGAATAGCAATCAGCCCCAGCATTTT. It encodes CASSSAKTGNSNQPQHF.

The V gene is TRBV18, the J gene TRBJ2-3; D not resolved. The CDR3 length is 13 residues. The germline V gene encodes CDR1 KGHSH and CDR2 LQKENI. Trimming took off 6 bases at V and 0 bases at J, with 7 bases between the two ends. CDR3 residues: CASSTTSTDTQYF. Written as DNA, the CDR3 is TGTGCCAGCTCGACGACTAGCACAGATACGCAGTATTTT.

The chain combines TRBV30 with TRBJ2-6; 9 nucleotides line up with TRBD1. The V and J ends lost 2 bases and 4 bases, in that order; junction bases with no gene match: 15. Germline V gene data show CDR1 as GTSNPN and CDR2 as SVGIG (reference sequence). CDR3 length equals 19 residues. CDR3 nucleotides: TGTGCCTGGAGTCCACAGGGGGCCCCTACCCTAGGGGGGGCCAACGTCCTGACTTTC. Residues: CAWSPQGAPTLGGANVLTF.

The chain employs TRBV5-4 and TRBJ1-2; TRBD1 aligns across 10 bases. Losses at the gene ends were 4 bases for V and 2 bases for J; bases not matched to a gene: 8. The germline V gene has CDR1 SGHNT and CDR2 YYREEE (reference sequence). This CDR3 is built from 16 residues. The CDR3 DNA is TGTGCCAGCAGCGTGATTCTGGGACAGGGGAACTATGGCTACACCTTC. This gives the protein CASSVILGQGNYGYTF.

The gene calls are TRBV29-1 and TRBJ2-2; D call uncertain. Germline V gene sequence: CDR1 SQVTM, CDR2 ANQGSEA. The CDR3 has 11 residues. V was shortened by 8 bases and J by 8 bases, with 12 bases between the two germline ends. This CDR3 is CSIYTGGELFF. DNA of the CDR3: TGCAGCATCTACACCGGGGGGGAGCTGTTTTTT.